This T cell receptor beta chain came from a study of response to subunit inactivated influenza vaccine. Notes on the study in general: The authors offered the suggestion that each seasonal influenza vaccination recruits few new T cells.

V lost 11 bases, J lost 0 bases, and 11 bases lay in between. CDR3 size: 14 residues. Germline V gives CDR1 MNHEY, CDR2 SMNVEV (reference sequence). TCRdb analysed the RT-PCR reads with MiXCR anew, one entry per CDR3 protein. The sample holds over 150,000 distinct CDR3 sequences, about 11% seen once. This clonotype showed up many times. Its specificity is not known. This specimen was non-naive T cells sorted from PBMCs, taken 45 days after vaccination. The V call is TRBV27, the J call TRBJ2-6, with D unclear. The sequence derives from a man aged 45 to 65 who received an inactivated influenza vaccine. The CDR3 DNA sequence: TGTGCCTCCTGCACCAACTCTGGGGCCAACGTCCTGACTTTC. This codes for CASCTNSGANVLTF.